One and the same sample provided the 32 T cell receptor beta chains below, sequenced in a study of T-cell reconstitution after alpha-beta-depleted transplantation in children. Unique molecular identifiers were incorporated during preparation of the TCRbeta library. TCRdb independently ran MiXCR on the PCR reads; one entry per CDR3 protein. The sample lists hundreds of thousands of distinct CDR3 sequences; over 15% were seen once. Material: PBMCs from the stem cell graft donor, obtained from the stem cell graft. The origin of the receptors is a human donor who donated a stem cell graft to a child with acute myeloid leukemia.

V and J are TRBV30 and TRBJ2-2; D is possibly TRBD1 (5 bases). V lost 0 bases and J lost 6, with 11 bases in between. Germline V gene data show CDR1 as GTSNPN and CDR2 as SVGIG (reference sequence). The length of the CDR3 is 14 residues. The DNA for the CDR3 is TGTGCCTGGAGTGTACGGCAGGGCGCCGGGGAGCTGTTTTTT. It is translated as CAWSVRQGAGELFF. Full variable domain (missing parts from reference TRBV30 and TRBJ2-2): SQTIHQWPATLVQPVGSPLSLECTVEGTSNPNLYWYRQAAGRGLQLLFYSVGIGQISSEVPQNLSASRPQDRQFILSSKKLLLSDSGFYLCAWSVRQGAGELFFGEGSRLTVL.

This chain joins TRBV13 and TRBJ2-5, with TRBD1 matching over 9 bases. Per the germline V gene, CDR1 is PRHDT and CDR2 is FYEKMQ (reference sequence). The junction had 10 bases not matched to a gene; V was cut back by 5 bases and J by 9 bases. The CDR3 has 14 residues. CDR3 sequence: CASSPGTGRSSQYF. As DNA, the CDR3 is TGTGCCAGCAGCCCCGGGACAGGGAGGTCGTCCCAGTACTTC.

The rearrangement uses TRBV7-8 and TRBJ1-5; 8 positions match TRBD1. Germline CDR1 reads SGHVS; CDR2 reads FQNEAQ. The CDR3 is made up of 17 amino acids. The junction had 12 bases not matched to a gene; V was cut back by 5 bases and J by 3 bases. Written as DNA, the CDR3 is TGTGCCAGCAGCGTCCCACAGGGGGTGGTGAACAATCAGCCCCAGCATTTT. Residues: CASSVPQGVVNNQPQHF.

In its sample, this clonotype was seen a few times. The V gene is TRBV6-2 or TRBV6-3, the J gene TRBJ2-7; D is ambiguous. Trimming took 6 bases from V and 2 from J, leaving 14 bases between them. The CDR3 covers 14 residues. Germline V gene sequence: CDR1 MNHEY, CDR2 SVGEGT. This chain's CDR3 is CASRNRAATYEQYF. The CDR3, as DNA: TGTGCCAGCAGGAATCGGGCGGCAACCTACGAGCAGTACTTC.

The CDR3 nucleotides read TGCGCCAGCAGCGGCGGACAGGGCCGGGGCACTGAAGCTTTCTTT. It yields the protein CASSGGQGRGTEAFF. V usage is TRBV5-1 and J usage is TRBJ1-1; 8 nucleotides agree with TRBD1. V dropped 4 bases and J dropped 4; count of bases not matched to a gene: 9. Germline CDR1 and CDR2: SGHRS and YFSETQ. This CDR3 spans 15 amino acids.

There are many counts of this clonotype. V is TRBV20-1 and J is TRBJ2-7; 10 bases fit TRBD1. From germline, CDR1 is DFQATT and CDR2 SNEGSKA (reference sequence). V was pared by 4 bases and J by 6 bases, with 6 bases of the junction left unmatched. The CDR3 is 13 residues long. CDR3 sequence (DNA): TGCAGTGCTACCCGGACAGGGGGAGTCGAGCAGTACGTC. It is translated as CSATRTGGVEQYV.

This clonotype was observed many times. The CDR3 reads CATSREGVAGDEQFF. As DNA, the CDR3 is TGTGCCACCAGCAGAGAGGGTGTCGCGGGAGATGAGCAGTTCTTC. The chain carries TRBV15 and TRBJ2-1, with 7 bases identical to TRBD2. Germline CDR1 LNHNV, CDR2 YYDKDF (reference sequence). The trim removed 0 bases at V and 8 bases at J, leaving 7 bases unmatched. The CDR3 loop spans 15 amino acids.

This clonotype has a handful of counts. J is TRBJ2-1 and V is TRBV6-2 or TRBV6-3; 11 positions agree with TRBD1. Germline assignment: CDR1 MNHEY and CDR2 SVGEGT. With 6 bases clipped from V and 5 bases from J, the junction kept 9 bases outside the gene matches. This CDR3 comprises 16 residues. The CDR3 sequence is CASREIPGQGDNEQFF. CDR3 DNA sequence: TGTGCCAGCAGAGAGATCCCGGGACAGGGGGACAATGAGCAGTTCTTC.

This sequence joins TRBV6-5 and TRBJ1-2; D ambiguous. CDR1 MNHEY and CDR2 SVGAGI come from the germline V gene. Trimming stripped 0 bases from V and 8 bases from J, with 22 bases between. This CDR3 comprises 17 residues. This chain's CDR3 is CASSYSWLPSKANGYTF. In DNA, the CDR3 is TGTGCCAGCAGTTACTCGTGGCTGCCGTCCAAAGCTAACGGCTACACCTTC.

This clonotype came up many times. This rearrangement joins TRBV7-2 to TRBJ2-2; 9 bases are a match to TRBD1. Trimming removed 5 bases from V and 7 bases from J; junction bases left unmatched: 8. In germline, CDR1 is SGHTA, CDR2 FQGNSA. The CDR3 spans 15 residues. The CDR3 protein is CASSRGRTGVGELFF. DNA of the CDR3: TGTGCCAGCAGCAGAGGTCGGACAGGGGTCGGGGAGCTGTTTTTT.

This clonotype was observed many times. The CDR3, as DNA: TGCAGTGCTAGAGTCCGCCGGCAGTTCCGTACGCAGTATTTT. It encodes CSARVRRQFRTQYF. The chain links TRBV20-1 to TRBJ2-3; D gene ambiguous. V lost 1 base, J lost 8 bases, and 16 bases lay in between. Germline V gene lookup returns CDR1 DFQATT and CDR2 SNEGSKA (reference sequence). The CDR3 covers 14 residues.

The rearrangement uses TRBV12-3 or TRBV12-4 and TRBJ2-3, with 15 bases matching TRBD2. The junction had 12 bases not matched to a gene; V was cut back by 6 bases and J by 14 bases. The CDR3 covers 15 residues. CDR3 loop: CASSSTGLAGGPGYF. CDR3 nucleotide sequence: TGTGCCAGCAGCTCTACTGGACTAGCGGGGGGGCCCGGGTATTTT.

This clonotype was seen only a few times. The CDR3 loop reads CASSPGQVANTGELFF. CDR3 in DNA: TGTGCCAGCAGCCCCGGACAGGTCGCGAACACCGGGGAGCTGTTTTTT. The chain links TRBV6-1 to TRBJ2-2, with 7 positions matching TRBD1. Trimming at V came to 6 bases and at J to 0 bases, leaving 7 bases not matched to a gene. CDR1 and CDR2 (germline): MNHNS, SASEGT. The CDR3 spans 16 residues.

This clonotype was found a few times. V gene TRBV6-1 combines with J gene TRBJ2-5; TRBD2 matches 8 bases. V gave up 6 bases and J gave up 3 bases; unmatched junction bases: 9. Germline V lookup: CDR1 MNHNS, CDR2 SASEGT. The CDR3 is made up of 15 amino acids. The CDR3 nucleotides read TGTGCCAGCAGCGAGTCGGGAGGGGGGAAAGAGACCCAGTACTTC. This gives the protein CASSESGGGKETQYF.

Concerning this clonotype: A much larger clone differs by one base, so this may be a read error. V is TRBV12-3 or TRBV12-4 and J is TRBJ1-5, with a weak D call TRBD1 (6 bases). The CDR3 spans 13 residues. Between the trimmed V and J ends, which lost 5 bases and 8 bases, there was a span of 13 bases. The DNA of the CDR3 is TGTGCCAGCAGTGAACAGGGAGGGGAGCCCCAGCATTTT. Amino acids: CASSEQGGEPQHF.

This clonotype was seen more than once but under ten times. This rearrangement joins TRBV12-3 or TRBV12-4 to TRBJ1-1; 7 nucleotides line up with TRBD1. The CDR3 is 13 amino acids. The trim removed 6 bases at V and 5 bases at J, leaving 6 bases unmatched. This chain's CDR3 is CASSPTGQTEAFF. DNA of the CDR3: TGTGCCAGCAGCCCCACGGGACAGACTGAAGCTTTCTTT.

The J gene is TRBJ1-1, the V gene TRBV27, with a weak D call TRBD1 (5 bases). The CDR3 length is 13 residues. Looked up from germline, CDR1 is MNHEY and CDR2 is SMNVEV (reference sequence). V was clipped by 5 bases and J by 5 bases, with 12 bases between them. CDR3 residues: CASSLWRGTEAFF. Written as DNA, the CDR3 is TGTGCCAGCAGTCTCTGGCGGGGGACTGAAGCTTTCTTT.

The rearrangement links TRBV6-4 to TRBJ2-6; D remains unclear. The V and J ends lost 6 bases and 0 bases respectively, with 9 bases between them. There are 15 residues in the CDR3. Germline V gene data show CDR1 as MRHNA and CDR2 as SNTAGT. DNA for the CDR3: TGTGCCAGCAGCGACCTGAGCTCTGGGGCCAACGTCCTGACTTTC. Amino acid sequence: CASSDLSSGANVLTF.

Note on this clonotype: A read error may account for a junction end that differs from germline. This chain links TRBV4-3 with TRBJ1-6; D possibly corresponds to TRBD1 (5 bases). The CDR3 is 14 residues long. Germline CDR1 reads LGHNA; CDR2 reads YSLEER. The CDR3 sequence: CASSQGYSEGRKGF. The CDR3, as DNA: TGCGCCAGCAGCCAAGGTTATTCGGAGGGGAGAAAGGGATTT.

In its sample, this clonotype was seen many times. This chain joins TRBV6-5 and TRBJ1-2; 8 positions match TRBD1. The CDR3 totals 16 residues. Germline lookup yields CDR1 MNHEY and CDR2 SVGAGI. V lost 0 bases, J lost 8 bases, and 11 bases stayed unmatched. The CDR3 coding sequence is TGTGCCAGCAGTTACTCGGGGACAGGTCCCCGTGGGGGCTACACCTTC. Its translation is CASSYSGTGPRGGYTF.

This clonotype was counted many times. This chain links TRBV30 with TRBJ2-7; D possibly corresponds to TRBD2 (7 bases). The CDR3 totals 14 residues. Trimming removed 1 base from V and 4 bases from J, with 14 bases in between. Looked up from germline, CDR1 is GTSNPN and CDR2 is SVGIG (reference sequence). CDR3 DNA: TGTGCCTGGAGTGAGGGGGGGCCCTCGTACGAGCAGTACTTC. The encoded protein is CAWSEGGPSYEQYF.

The genes are TRBV4-3 and TRBJ1-5, with unresolved D. Trimming removed 0 bases at V and 0 bases at J, with 9 bases between. The germline V gene has CDR1 LGHNA and CDR2 YSLEER. This CDR3 has 16 amino acids. CDR3 residues: CASSQDVQYSNQPQHF. In DNA form, the CDR3 reads TGCGCCAGCAGCCAAGACGTACAGTATAGCAATCAGCCCCAGCATTTT.

J is TRBJ2-5 and V is TRBV6-1; 8 bases are shared with TRBD1. CDR1 MNHNS and CDR2 SASEGT come from the germline V gene. V trimming: 4 bases; J trimming: 1 base; junction bases outside the gene matches: 5. This CDR3 spans 15 amino acids. The CDR3 loop is CASSGTGSGQETQYF. As DNA, the CDR3 is TGTGCCAGCAGTGGGACAGGGTCTGGCCAAGAGACCCAGTACTTC.

The chain has TRBV5-5 and TRBJ2-7; the match to TRBD1 covers 9 bases. V was clipped by 4 bases and J by 5 bases; unmatched bases: 7. Germline-derived CDR1 and CDR2 are SGHKS and YYEKEE (reference sequence). CDR3 length equals 14 residues. Here the CDR3 DNA reads TGTGCCAGCAGCGCGGGGGACAGGGTGGACGAGCAGTACGTC. The encoded protein is CASSAGDRVDEQYV.

This clonotype was seen at least ten times. V usage is TRBV29-1 and J usage is TRBJ1-1, with D hard to call. This CDR3 contains 12 residues. The germline CDR1 and CDR2 sequences are SQVTM and ANQGSEA. Trimming left V 6 bases short and J 0 bases short, with 8 bases between. Written as DNA, the CDR3 is TGCAGCGTGGGGTCCATGAACACTGAAGCTTTCTTT. Amino acid sequence: CSVGSMNTEAFF.

The CDR3 here is CASSTDSPSYEQYF. CDR3 bases: TGTGCCAGCAGCACCGACAGTCCCTCCTACGAGCAGTACTTC. This chain uses TRBV7-2 with TRBJ2-7, with a possible D match to TRBD1 (5 bases). V lost 5 bases, J lost 0 bases, and 11 bases lay in between. This CDR3 spans 14 amino acids. In germline, CDR1 is SGHTA, CDR2 FQGNSA.

The chain uses TRBV4-3 and TRBJ1-5; TRBD1 matches 8 bases. CDR3 size: 16 residues. Per germline, CDR1 LGHNA and CDR2 YSLEER. Trimming removed 0 bases from V and 5 bases from J; junction bases left unmatched: 6. The CDR3 nucleotides read TGCGCCAGCAGCCAAGATCCCGCAGGGGGCTATCAGCCCCAGCATTTT. Protein sequence: CASSQDPAGGYQPQHF.

This clonotype was seen more than once but under ten times. The V gene is TRBV12-3 or TRBV12-4, the J gene TRBJ2-1; tentative D call: TRBD1 (7 bases). This CDR3 has 15 residues. Trimming removed 1 base at V and 6 bases at J, with 13 bases between. This chain's CDR3 is CASSLGSGGTNEQFF. CDR3 sequence (DNA): TGTGCCAGCAGTTTAGGGTCAGGGGGGACCAATGAGCAGTTCTTC.

The chain is built from TRBV11-2 and TRBJ2-7, with TRBD1 matching over 8 bases. The CDR3 consists of 15 residues. Germline values: CDR1 SGHAT, CDR2 FQNNGV. J lost 4 bases, V lost 5 bases, and 10 bases had no gene match. Here the CDR3 DNA reads TGTGCCAGCAGCCCTGAACAGGGGGTAGTATACGAGCAGTACTTC. It codes for CASSPEQGVVYEQYF. The variable domain in full, completed from reference TRBV11-2 and TRBJ2-7, reads EAGVAQSPRYKIIEKRQSVAFWCNPISGHATLYWYQQILGQGPKLLIQFQNNGVVDDSQLPKDRFSAERLKGVDSTLKIQPAKLEDSAVYLCASSPEQGVVYEQYFGPGTRLTVT.

The J gene is TRBJ2-2, the V gene TRBV5-1; 7 nucleotides match TRBD1. J gave up 4 bases and V 2 bases, and 8 bases lay outside the gene matches. The CDR3 contains 16 residues. Germline CDR1 reads SGHRS; CDR2 reads YFSETQ. In DNA, the CDR3 is TGCGCCAGCAGCTTTGACAGGGTTAGGGCCACCGGGGAGCTGTTTTTT. Translating it yields CASSFDRVRATGELFF.

The chain couples TRBV29-1 to TRBJ1-2; maybe TRBD1 (6 bases). The CDR3 contains 14 residues. Germline values: CDR1 SQVTM, CDR2 ANQGSEA. Trimming took off 0 bases at V and 5 bases at J, with 13 bases between the two ends. The CDR3 region is CSVEDQGNTYGYTF. The CDR3 DNA follows: TGCAGCGTTGAAGACCAGGGGAACACTTATGGCTACACCTTC.

This clonotype showed up just a few times. The chain combines TRBV5-1 with TRBJ1-2; D remains unclear. The length of the CDR3 is 15 residues. CDR1 and CDR2 (germline): SGHRS, YFSETQ. V dropped 4 bases and J dropped 2 bases, with 15 bases sitting between them. CDR3 region: CASSREVDLNYGYTF. CDR3 in DNA: TGCGCCAGCAGCCGTGAGGTTGATTTGAACTATGGCTACACCTTC.